The clone carrying this T cell receptor (beta chain) turned up a few times. Its cognate antigen is unknown. Germline V gene sequence: CDR1 LNHNV, CDR2 YYDKDF (reference sequence). V was pared by 2 bases and J by 1 base, with 7 bases of the junction left unmatched. This CDR3 is 16 amino acids long. TCRdb re-derived calls from the RT-PCR reads in MiXCR, one entry per CDR3 protein. The data hold about 650,000 distinct CDR3 sequences, with about 14% observed a single time. These data originate in a study of response to subunit inactivated influenza vaccine. The study, taken as a whole, reports: Authors suggested each seasonal flu vaccination may recruit only limited numbers of new T cells.

The J gene is TRBJ2-5, the V gene TRBV15, with 7 positions matching TRBD1. This TCR derives from a man aged 45 to 65 who received an inactivated influenza vaccine. Sequences were derived from PBMCs from blood, sampled about 14 days before vaccination. CDR3 DNA: TGTGCCACCAGCAGAAAGACCCGGGACAGCCAAGAGACCCAGTACTTC. Translating gives CATSRKTRDSQETQYF. Full variable domain (rest looked up from reference TRBV15 and TRBJ2-5): DAMVIQNPRYQVTQFGKPVTLSCSQTLNHNVMYWYQQKSSQAPKLLFHYYDKDFNNEADTPDNFQSRRPNTSFCFLDIRSPGLGDTAMYLCATSRKTRDSQETQYFGPGTRLLVL.